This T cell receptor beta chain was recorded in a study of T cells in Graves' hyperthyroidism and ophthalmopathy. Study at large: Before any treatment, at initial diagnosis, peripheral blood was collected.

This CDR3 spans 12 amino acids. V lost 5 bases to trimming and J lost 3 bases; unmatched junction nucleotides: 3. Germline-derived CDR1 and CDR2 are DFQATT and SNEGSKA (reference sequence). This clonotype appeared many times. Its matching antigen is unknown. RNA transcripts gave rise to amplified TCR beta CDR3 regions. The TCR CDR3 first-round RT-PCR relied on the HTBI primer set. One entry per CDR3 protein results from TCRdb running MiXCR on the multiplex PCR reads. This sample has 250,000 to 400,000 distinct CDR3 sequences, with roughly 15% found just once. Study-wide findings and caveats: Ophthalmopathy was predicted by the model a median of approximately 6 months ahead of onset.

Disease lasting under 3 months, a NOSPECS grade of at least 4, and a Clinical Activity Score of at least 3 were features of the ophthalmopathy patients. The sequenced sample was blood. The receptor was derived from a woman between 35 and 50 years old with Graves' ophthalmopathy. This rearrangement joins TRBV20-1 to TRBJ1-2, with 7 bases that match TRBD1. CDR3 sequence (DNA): TGCAGTGCTGGCGACAGGGACTATGGCTACACCTTC. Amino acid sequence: CSAGDRDYGYTF.